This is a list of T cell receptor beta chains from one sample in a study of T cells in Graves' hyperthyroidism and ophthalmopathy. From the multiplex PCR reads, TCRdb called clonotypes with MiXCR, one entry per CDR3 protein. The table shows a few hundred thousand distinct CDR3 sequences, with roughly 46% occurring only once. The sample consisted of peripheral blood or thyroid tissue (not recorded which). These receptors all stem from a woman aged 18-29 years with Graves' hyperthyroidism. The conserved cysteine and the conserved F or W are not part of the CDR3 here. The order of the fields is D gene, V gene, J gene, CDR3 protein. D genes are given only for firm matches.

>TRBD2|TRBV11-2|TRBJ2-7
ASSPGGESYEQY
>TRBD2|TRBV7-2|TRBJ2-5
ASSFIAGGPLGKTQY
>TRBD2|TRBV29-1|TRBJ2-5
SVEAGAQY
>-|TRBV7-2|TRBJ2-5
ASSLGGEAQY
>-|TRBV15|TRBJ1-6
ATSRGAQIYNSPLH
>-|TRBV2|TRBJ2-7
ASSRTAEAYEQY
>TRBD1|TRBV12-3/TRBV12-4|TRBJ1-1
ASIRGQGEAF
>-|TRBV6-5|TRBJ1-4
ASSYISTNEKLF
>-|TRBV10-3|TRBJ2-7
AISDPAKGGEQY
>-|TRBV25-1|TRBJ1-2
ASSPQRYYGYT
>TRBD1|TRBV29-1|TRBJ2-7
SALGTGSREQY
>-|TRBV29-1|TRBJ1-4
SVDSGQGGEKLF
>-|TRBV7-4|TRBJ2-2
ASSEIWTSTNTGELF
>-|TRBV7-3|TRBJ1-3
ASSLVPALSGNTIY
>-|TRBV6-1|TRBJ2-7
ASSAYTGEQY
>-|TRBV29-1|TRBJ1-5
SVQRDSNQPQH
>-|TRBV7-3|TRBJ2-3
ASSPTVSSTDTQY
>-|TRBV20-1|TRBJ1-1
SAVRQTDFEAF
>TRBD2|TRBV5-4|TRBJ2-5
ASSWGTNSVSPQY
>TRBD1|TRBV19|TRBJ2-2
ASSDRERTGELF
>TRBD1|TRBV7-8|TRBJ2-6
ASSLTSGGASGANVLT
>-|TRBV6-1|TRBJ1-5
ASSEPSGDQPQH
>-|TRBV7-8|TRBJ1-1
ASSREPWDTEAF
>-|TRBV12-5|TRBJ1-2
ASDRRGNYGYT
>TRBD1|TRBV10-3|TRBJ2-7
ASSLRTGQGYEQY
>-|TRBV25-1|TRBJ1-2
ASSEVGLRGYT
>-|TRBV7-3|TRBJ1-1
ASSLVPGNTEAF
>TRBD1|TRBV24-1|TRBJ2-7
AIGQGGHEQY
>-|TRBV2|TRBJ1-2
ASSVTGTSDGYT
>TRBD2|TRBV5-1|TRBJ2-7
ASSLQAGEQY
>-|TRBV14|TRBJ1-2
ASSQVQGGGYT
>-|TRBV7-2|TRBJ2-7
ASSLDPTSPGLVEQY
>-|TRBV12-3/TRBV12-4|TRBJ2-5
ASSYRGGQETQY
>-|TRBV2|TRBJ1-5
ASTFNLQGLSNQPQH
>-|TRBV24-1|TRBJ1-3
ATSDPTGRRNTIY
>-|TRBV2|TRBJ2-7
ASSVQRAYEQY
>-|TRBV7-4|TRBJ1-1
ASSLAGRATEAF
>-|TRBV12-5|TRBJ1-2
ASGQQGYGYT
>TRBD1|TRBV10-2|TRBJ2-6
ASSLKGQGQAGANVLT
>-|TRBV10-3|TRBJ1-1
ASSAWGQDTEAF
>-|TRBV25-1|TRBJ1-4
ASSEYLSPHSEKLF
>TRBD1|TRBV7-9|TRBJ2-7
ASSLQGFHEQY
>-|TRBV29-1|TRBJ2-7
SGQANSYEQY
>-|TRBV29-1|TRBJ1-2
SLRGSYGYT
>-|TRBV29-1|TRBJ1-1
SVARGVSTEAF
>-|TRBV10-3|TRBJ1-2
ASSFSPWEVNGYT
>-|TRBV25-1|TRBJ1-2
ASSLRGGDYGYT
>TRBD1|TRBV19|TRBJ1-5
ASSPGTGVDQPQH
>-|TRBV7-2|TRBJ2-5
ASSQRSTGPGTQY
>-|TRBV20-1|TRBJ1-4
SASGTGNEKLF
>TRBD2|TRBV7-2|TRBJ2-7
ASNAPGGYYEQY
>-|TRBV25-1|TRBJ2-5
ASSEVDRDLETQY
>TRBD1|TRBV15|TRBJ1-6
ATSLDRALPLH